The clone carrying this T cell receptor (beta chain) has just a few counts. This specimen belongs to a study of T cells after yellow fever vaccination. On the study more broadly: Some fractions had low cell numbers, and these were prepared with SMART-Seq v4 Ultra Low Input.

UMIs and a universal primer site were added when TCR cDNA was made by 5'RACE template switching. MiXCR was run by TCRdb on the 5' RACE reads, yielding one entry per CDR3 protein. The table records about 300,000 distinct CDR3 sequences, around 7.3% of them present only once. The CDR3 runs to 14 residues. The junction had 6 bases not matched to a gene; V was cut back by 5 bases and J by 5 bases. Germline values: CDR1 SEHNR, CDR2 FQNEAQ (reference sequence). The V call is TRBV7-9, the J call TRBJ1-5; 7 nucleotides match TRBD1. Sequences were derived from PBMCs, sampled about 41 days after the first yellow fever vaccination. This TCR came from a man aged 18 to 30 who received the YFV17D yellow fever vaccine. CDR3: CASSPGTEDQPQHF. CDR3 nucleotide sequence: TGTGCCAGCAGCCCTGGGACAGAGGATCAGCCCCAGCATTTT.